This entry lists 21 T cell receptor beta chains sequenced from one sample in a study of OX40 agonist ivuxolimab in advanced cancers. The library was built by means of the immunoSEQ multiplex PCR assay. Entries here come from immuneACCESS through TCRdb and include only in-frame sequences with V and J called. Some clones fail to appear in such tables; in the studies checked, an unresolved V gene covers under half of the shortfall, and the cause of the remainder is unknown. For this sample the table gives about 100,000 clones, of which 85% to 95% were detected only once. 0.5% to 0.65% of the sample rests with the top ten. The starting material was CD4+ or CD8+ T cells sorted from blood, obtained in a trial of the OX40 agonist ivuxolimab. Receptors were obtained from an adult with an advanced solid tumor such as melanoma, head and neck, liver or kidney cancer.

The V call is TRBV28, the J call TRBJ1-3, with TRBD1 as a possible D gene (5 bases). V lost 2 bases, J lost 2 bases, and 10 bases lay in between. CDR1 and CDR2 from the germline V gene are MDHEN and SYDVKM. The CDR3 contains 15 residues. CDR3 in amino acids: CASSLSRGTGNTIYF. The CDR3 DNA sequence: TGTGCCAGCAGTTTAAGTAGGGGAACTGGAAACACCATATATTTT. The whole variable domain, filled in from reference TRBV28 and TRBJ1-3, reads DVKVTQSSRYLVKRTGEKVFLECVQDMDHENMFWYRQDPGLGLRLIYFSYDVKMKEKGDIPEGYSVSREKKERFSLILESASTNQTSMYLCASSLSRGTGNTIYFGEGSWLTVV.

This clone occurred a few times. This chain links TRBV27 with TRBJ2-3; either TRBD1 or TRBD2 may supply D (5 bases each). CDR1 and CDR2 (germline): MNHEY, SMNVEV (reference sequence). V shed 4 bases and J shed 2 bases, with 13 bases lying between them. This CDR3 is built from 15 residues. CDR3 DNA sequence: TGTGCCAGCAGTTATCGGGGACGACACACAGATACGCAGTATTTT. Translating gives CASSYRGRHTDTQYF.

V and J are TRBV5-1 and TRBJ2-5; D is unresolved. This CDR3 comprises 13 residues. V lost 1 base and J lost 2, with 6 bases in between. Germline CDR1 SGHRS, CDR2 YFSETQ. DNA for the CDR3: TGCGCCAGCAGCTTGCCCAATCAAGAGACCCAGTACTTC. Translation: CASSLPNQETQYF.

The chain uses TRBV18 and TRBJ2-3; D is possibly TRBD2 (5 bases). CDR3 length: 13 residues. Trimming removed 3 bases at V and 6 bases at J, with 10 bases between. Germline CDR1 reads KGHSH; CDR2 reads LQKENI. The CDR3 sequence is CASSPTNIDTQYF. The CDR3 nucleotides are TGTGCCAGCTCACCGACTAATATCGATACGCAGTATTTT. Looking up the rest from reference TRBV18 and TRBJ2-3 gives the full variable domain: NAGVMQNPRHLVRRRGQEARLRCSPMKGHSHVYWYRQLPEEGLKFMVYLQKENIIDESGMPKERFSAEFPKEGPSILRIQQVVRGDSAAYFCASSPTNIDTQYFGPGTRLTVL.

The chain joins TRBV6-1 to TRBJ2-2; D might be TRBD2 (5 bases). Trimming stripped 1 base from V and 4 bases from J, with 7 bases between. The CDR3 loop spans 14 amino acids. Germline assignment: CDR1 MNHNS and CDR2 SASEGT. CDR3 residues: CASSEERTTGELFF. DNA for the CDR3: TGTGCCAGCAGTGAAGAGCGGACCACCGGGGAGCTGTTTTTT.

The CDR3 protein is CASSLDRVPDTQYF. For the CDR3, the DNA is TGTGCCAGCAGCTTGGACAGGGTGCCAGATACGCAGTATTTT. V and J are TRBV11-3 and TRBJ2-3, with TRBD1 identical over 8 bases. CDR1 is SGHNT and CDR2 is YENEEA in the germline V gene. With V trimmed by 3 bases and J by 4 bases, 3 bases remained unmatched. The CDR3 has 14 amino acids.

The chain has TRBV7-2 and TRBJ1-4; TRBD1 matches 9 bases. Germline V gene sequence: CDR1 SGHTA, CDR2 FQGNSA. The CDR3 is made up of 14 amino acids. J lost 8 bases, V lost 5 bases, and 6 bases had no gene match. In DNA, the CDR3 is TGTGCCAGCAGCAGGACAGGGGCGGGAGAAAAACTGTTTTTT. It specifies CASSRTGAGEKLFF.

The V call is TRBV4-1, the J call TRBJ1-2; D is uncertain. Germline loops: CDR1 MGHRA, CDR2 YSYEKL. V was cut by 0 bases and J by 4 bases, with 15 bases left in between. This CDR3 region has 16 residues. The CDR3 is CASSQDSRGMAYGYTF. CDR3 DNA: TGCGCCAGCAGCCAAGATTCTCGGGGTATGGCCTATGGCTACACCTTC.

This sequence joins TRBV6-1 and TRBJ2-3; D unclear. CDR1 MNHNS and CDR2 SASEGT come from the germline V gene. CDR3 length: 14 amino acids. The V gene lost 3 bases and the J gene lost 3 bases, with 10 bases spanning the gap. This chain's CDR3 is CASSEGYITDTQYF. DNA of the CDR3: TGTGCCAGCAGTGAGGGATATATAACAGATACGCAGTATTTT.

This chain uses TRBV28 with TRBJ1-2; perhaps TRBD1 as D (5 bases). The CDR3 runs 14 residues. Between the trimmed V and J ends, which lost 10 bases and 0 bases, there was a span of 15 bases. Germline CDR1 reads MDHEN; CDR2 reads SYDVKM. CDR3 in amino acids: CATTIQGSNYGYTF. CDR3 in DNA: TGTGCCACTACCATTCAGGGTTCTAACTATGGCTACACCTTC.

This CDR3 reads CASSATSGGTPDTQYF. The CDR3 coding sequence is TGTGCCAGCAGCGCCACTAGCGGTGGTACGCCAGATACGCAGTATTTT. This chain joins TRBV13 and TRBJ2-3, with 8 bases aligning to TRBD2. The V and J ends lost 5 bases and 4 bases, in that order; junction bases with no gene match: 11. From germline, CDR1 is PRHDT and CDR2 FYEKMQ (reference sequence). This CDR3 spans 16 amino acids.

V gene TRBV2 combines with J gene TRBJ1-4; D is uncertain. V lost 7 bases to trimming and J lost 0 bases, with 3 bases between them. Per the germline V gene, CDR1 is SNHLY and CDR2 is FYNNEI. CDR3 length: 12 residues. In nucleotides, the CDR3 is TGTGCCAGCACTACAACTAATGAAAAACTGTTTTTT. As protein: CASTTTNEKLFF.

The table lists this clone with a few counts. This chain uses TRBV11-2 with TRBJ2-1; 11 nucleotides align to TRBD2. The CDR3 has 17 residues. CDR1 is SGHAT and CDR2 is FQNNGV in the germline V gene. The junction had 18 bases not matched to a gene; V was cut back by 4 bases and J by 13 bases. The CDR3 loop is CASSSIKGSGRAGPQFF. CDR3 nucleotides: TGTGCCAGCAGCTCAATTAAGGGTAGCGGGAGGGCGGGCCCCCAGTTCTTC.

This chain joins TRBV5-1 and TRBJ2-5, with 7 bases identical to TRBD2. This CDR3 region has 16 residues. Germline CDR1 and CDR2: SGHRS and YFSETQ. V gave up 1 base and J gave up 0 bases; unmatched junction bases: 6. The CDR3 spells CASSLPLGTNQETQYF. CDR3 nucleotides: TGCGCCAGCAGCTTGCCTCTCGGGACTAACCAAGAGACCCAGTACTTC.

This rearrangement joins TRBV2 to TRBJ2-5, with D possibly being TRBD1 (5 bases). The closer fit of TRBJ2-7 to the DNA end suggests the J call may be wrong. CDR1 is SNHLY, CDR2 FYNNEI, per germline. CDR3 length: 13 amino acids. CDR3: CASSATAYYEQYF. In DNA form, the CDR3 reads TGTGCCAGCAGTGCGACAGCTTACTACGAGCAGTACTTC.

This sequence joins TRBV14 and TRBJ2-7; no clear D. In germline, CDR1 is SGHDN, CDR2 FVKESK. V was cut by 0 bases and J by 3 bases, with 6 bases left in between. This CDR3 is 13 amino acids long. CDR3 loop: CASSQDGIYEQYF. The CDR3 coding sequence is TGTGCCAGCAGCCAAGATGGGATCTACGAGCAGTACTTC.

V is TRBV14 and J is TRBJ1-3, with TRBD1 matching 7 bases. The CDR3 spans 13 residues. CDR1 is SGHDN, CDR2 FVKESK, per germline. The trim removed 8 bases at V and 3 bases at J, leaving 4 bases unmatched. CDR3 residues: CASGRQGGNTIYF. CDR3 DNA: TGTGCCAGCGGAAGACAGGGTGGAAACACCATATATTTT.

The chain carries TRBV7-2 and TRBJ2-1, with D possibly being TRBD1 or TRBD2 (5 bases each). The CDR3 consists of 14 residues. Germline values: CDR1 SGHTA, CDR2 FQGNSA. V dropped 5 bases and J dropped 7 bases, with 15 bases sitting between them. The CDR3 protein is CASSQGRAGNEQFF. CDR3 bases: TGTGCCAGCAGCCAAGGGCGGGCAGGGAATGAGCAGTTCTTC.

Remarks on this clone: Mismatch with germline at one junction end may stem from a read error. V and J are TRBV7-7 and TRBJ1-1, with D unclear. CDR1 is SSHAT and CDR2 is FNYEAQ in the germline V gene (reference sequence). This CDR3 is built from 13 residues. The CDR3: CASSSLRPAEAFF. CDR3 in DNA: TGTGCTAGCAGCTCCCTTAGGCCTGCTGAAGCTTTCTTT.

The J gene is TRBJ1-1, the V gene TRBV2; 8 bases map to TRBD1. The V and J ends lost 4 bases and 5 bases, in that order; junction bases with no gene match: 12. The V gene's germline CDR1 is SNHLY and CDR2 FYNNEI. CDR3 length equals 16 residues. The CDR3 DNA sequence: TGTGCCAGCAGTGGCCACGTAGGACAGGGAGGAACTGAAGCTTTCTTT. Encoded protein: CASSGHVGQGGTEAFF.

The gene calls are TRBV10-3 and TRBJ1-4, with D tentatively TRBD1 (5 bases). Trimming stripped 3 bases from V and 6 bases from J, with 20 bases between. The length of the CDR3 is 17 residues. Germline V gene sequence: CDR1 ENHRY, CDR2 SYGVKD. CDR3 sequence (DNA): TGTGCCATCAGTGAACGTGTGGGGGGTGGGATTGATGAAAAACTGTTTTTT. Its protein product is CAISERVGGGIDEKLFF.